Listed below are T cell receptor beta chains from one sample, sequenced in a study of shared clonotypes between healthy human individuals. Libraries were prepared by immunoSEQ multiplex PCR; TCRdb keeps only in-frame clonotypes and omits some of them. The table records over 2 million clones, around 90% of them present only once. The sample taken for sequencing was naive CD4+ T cells from PBMCs. The source is a man younger than 35 in good health. Some clones in this sample may be carry-over from other donors' samples. Each CDR3 is given with its conserved first and last residue.

>TRBV5-6|TRBJ2-6
CASTTQSGPNVLTF
>TRBV14|TRBJ2-4
CASSQDLAGRVLYF
>TRBV25-1|TRBJ2-6
CASSEHLSGANVLTF
>TRBV7-8|TRBJ1-1
CASSLAHMEAFF
>TRBV28|TRBJ2-7
CASTPGHLAYEQYF
>TRBV4-1|TRBJ2-7
CASSQFAQVTYEQYF
>TRBV28|TRBJ2-7
CASSLTGGTYEQYF
>TRBV29-1|TRBJ1-1
CSSRGGANTEAFF
>TRBV28|TRBJ1-3
CVTSSGNTIYF
>TRBV7-2|TRBJ2-2
CASSLEPFTGELFF
>TRBV10-3|TRBJ2-5
CAIRGDIQETQYF
>TRBV7-9|TRBJ2-1
CASSLARSGQFF
>TRBV7-2|TRBJ2-2
CASSRYTGELFF
>TRBV30|TRBJ2-5
CAWSVLVRGPGETQYF
>TRBV4-3|TRBJ2-3
CASSFRAKSSGAADTQYF
>TRBV4-2|TRBJ2-2
CASSPWGGIPLNTGELFF
>TRBV7-2|TRBJ1-5
CASSFFVDQPQHF
>TRBV6-1|TRBJ1-5
CASSEAWGNQPQHF
>TRBV2|TRBJ1-4
CASSDRAGANEKLFF
>TRBV4-2|TRBJ1-1
CASSRQGENTEAFF
>TRBV9|TRBJ2-7
CASSVAGLAGYEQYF
>TRBV2|TRBJ2-1
CASSGIGSNDEQFF
>TRBV6-5|TRBJ2-7
CASSPTSGRAYEQYF
>TRBV7-2|TRBJ2-7
CASTLGGASYEQYF